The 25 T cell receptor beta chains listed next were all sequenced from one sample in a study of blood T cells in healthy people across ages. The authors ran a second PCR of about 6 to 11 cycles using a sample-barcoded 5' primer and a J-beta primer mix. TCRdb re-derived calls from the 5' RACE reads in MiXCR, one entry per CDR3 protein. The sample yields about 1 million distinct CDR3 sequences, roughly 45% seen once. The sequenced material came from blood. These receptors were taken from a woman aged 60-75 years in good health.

CDR3 sequence: CAISGYQAGDHEQYF. DNA for the CDR3: TGTGCCATCAGTGGGTATCAAGCGGGAGATCACGAGCAGTACTTC. The gene calls are TRBV10-3 and TRBJ2-7; 8 nucleotides match TRBD2. The ends lost 4 bases at V and 5 bases at J; junction bases unmatched: 10. Germline V gene lookup returns CDR1 ENHRY and CDR2 SYGVKD. The CDR3 consists of 15 residues.

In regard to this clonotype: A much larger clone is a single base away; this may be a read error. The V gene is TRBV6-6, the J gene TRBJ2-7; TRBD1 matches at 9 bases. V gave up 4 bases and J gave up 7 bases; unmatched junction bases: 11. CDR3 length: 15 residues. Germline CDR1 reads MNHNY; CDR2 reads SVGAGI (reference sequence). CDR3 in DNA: TGTGCCAGCAGTTCGCGACAGGGGGTGTTCAATGAGCAGTACTTC. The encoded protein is CASSSRQGVFNEQYF.

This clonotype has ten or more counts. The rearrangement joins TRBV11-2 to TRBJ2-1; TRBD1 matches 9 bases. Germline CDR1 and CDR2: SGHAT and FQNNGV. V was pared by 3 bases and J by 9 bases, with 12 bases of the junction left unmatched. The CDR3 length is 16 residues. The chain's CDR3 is CASSFMSGTGMSEQFF. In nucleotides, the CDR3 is TGTGCCAGCAGCTTCATGTCCGGGACAGGGATGTCTGAGCAGTTCTTC.

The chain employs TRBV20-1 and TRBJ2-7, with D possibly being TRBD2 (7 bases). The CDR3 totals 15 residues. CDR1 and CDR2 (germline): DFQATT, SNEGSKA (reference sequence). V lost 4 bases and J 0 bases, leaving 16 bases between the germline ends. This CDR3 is CSAKRGLAVSYEQYF. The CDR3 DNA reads TGCAGTGCTAAACGGGGGCTAGCGGTCTCCTACGAGCAGTACTTC.

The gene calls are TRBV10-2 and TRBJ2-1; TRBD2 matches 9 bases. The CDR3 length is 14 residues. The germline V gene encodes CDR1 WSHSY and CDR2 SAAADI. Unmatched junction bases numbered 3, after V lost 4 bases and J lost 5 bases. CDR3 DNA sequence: TGCGCCAGCAGTGTTTGGACTAGCGACAATGAGCAGTTCTTC. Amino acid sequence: CASSVWTSDNEQFF.

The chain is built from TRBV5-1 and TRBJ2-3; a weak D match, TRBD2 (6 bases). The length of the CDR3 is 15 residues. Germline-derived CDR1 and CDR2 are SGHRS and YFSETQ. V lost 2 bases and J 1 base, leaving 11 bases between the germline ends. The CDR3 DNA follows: TGCGCCAGCAGCTTAGGGCGGAGGGGCACAGATACGCAGTATTTT. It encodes CASSLGRRGTDTQYF. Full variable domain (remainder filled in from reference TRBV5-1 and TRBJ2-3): KAGVTQTPRYLIKTRGQQVTLSCSPISGHRSVSWYQQTPGQGLQFLFEYFSETQRNKGNFPGRFSGRQFSNSRSEMNVSTLELGDSALYLCASSLGRRGTDTQYFGPGTRLTVL.

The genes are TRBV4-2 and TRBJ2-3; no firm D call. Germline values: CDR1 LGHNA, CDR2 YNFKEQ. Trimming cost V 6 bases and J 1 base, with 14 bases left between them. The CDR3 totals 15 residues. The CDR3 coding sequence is TGTGCCAGCAGTCCCCGGGCCCAGGGCACAGATACGCAGTATTTT. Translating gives CASSPRAQGTDTQYF.

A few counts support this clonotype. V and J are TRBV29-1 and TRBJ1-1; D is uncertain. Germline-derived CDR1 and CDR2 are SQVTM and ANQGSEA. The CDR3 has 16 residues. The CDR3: CTTQTPSGLSNTEAFF. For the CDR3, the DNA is TGCACCACCCAAACCCCTTCAGGACTGTCGAACACTGAAGCTTTCTTT.

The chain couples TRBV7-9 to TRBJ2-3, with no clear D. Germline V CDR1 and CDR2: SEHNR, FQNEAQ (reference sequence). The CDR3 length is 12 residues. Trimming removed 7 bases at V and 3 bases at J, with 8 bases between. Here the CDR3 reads CASTRSTDTQYF. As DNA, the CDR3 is TGTGCCAGCACCAGAAGTACAGATACGCAGTATTTT.

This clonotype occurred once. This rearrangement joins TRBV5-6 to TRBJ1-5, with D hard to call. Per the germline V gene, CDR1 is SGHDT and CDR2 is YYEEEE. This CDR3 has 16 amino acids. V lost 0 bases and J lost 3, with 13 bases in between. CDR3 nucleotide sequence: TGTGCCAGCAGCTTGGGTATGGGGAGCAACAATCAGCCCCAGCATTTT. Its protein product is CASSLGMGSNNQPQHF.

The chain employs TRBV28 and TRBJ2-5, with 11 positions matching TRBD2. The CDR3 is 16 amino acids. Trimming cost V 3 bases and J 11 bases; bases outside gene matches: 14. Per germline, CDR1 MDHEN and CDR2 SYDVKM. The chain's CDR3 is CASSFGVAGGLGEQYF. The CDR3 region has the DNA TGTGCCAGCAGTTTTGGGGTAGCGGGAGGGCTTGGGGAGCAGTACTTC. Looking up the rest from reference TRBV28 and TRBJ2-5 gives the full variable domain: DVKVTQSSRYLVKRTGEKVFLECVQDMDHENMFWYRQDPGLGLRLIYFSYDVKMKEKGDIPEGYSVSREKKERFSLILESASTNQTSMYLCASSFGVAGGLGEQYFGPGTRLLVL.

CDR3 region: CASSVGSSALVEQFF. For the CDR3, the DNA is TGTGCCAGCAGCGTAGGATCTAGCGCGCTGGTTGAGCAGTTCTTC. The V and J genes are TRBV9 and TRBJ2-1; TRBD2 is a possible D gene (6 bases). Germline V gene lookup returns CDR1 SGDLS and CDR2 YYNGEE. With 0 bases removed from V and 9 bases from J, the gap between germline ends came to 16 bases. This CDR3 is built from 15 residues.

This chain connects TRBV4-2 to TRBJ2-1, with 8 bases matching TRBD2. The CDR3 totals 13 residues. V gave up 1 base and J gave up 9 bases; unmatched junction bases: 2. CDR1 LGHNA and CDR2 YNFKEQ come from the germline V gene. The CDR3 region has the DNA TGTGCCAGCAGCCAAGTTCGGGGGGGTGAGCAGTTCTTC. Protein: CASSQVRGGEQFF.

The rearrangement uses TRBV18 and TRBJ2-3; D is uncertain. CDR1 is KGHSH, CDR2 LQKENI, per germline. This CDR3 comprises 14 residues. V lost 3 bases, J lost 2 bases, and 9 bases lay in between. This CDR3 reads CASSPRSDTDTQYF. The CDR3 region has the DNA TGTGCCAGCTCACCGCGGTCTGACACAGATACGCAGTATTTT. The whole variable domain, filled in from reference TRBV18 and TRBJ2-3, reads NAGVMQNPRHLVRRRGQEARLRCSPMKGHSHVYWYRQLPEEGLKFMVYLQKENIIDESGMPKERFSAEFPKEGPSILRIQQVVRGDSAAYFCASSPRSDTDTQYFGPGTRLTVL.

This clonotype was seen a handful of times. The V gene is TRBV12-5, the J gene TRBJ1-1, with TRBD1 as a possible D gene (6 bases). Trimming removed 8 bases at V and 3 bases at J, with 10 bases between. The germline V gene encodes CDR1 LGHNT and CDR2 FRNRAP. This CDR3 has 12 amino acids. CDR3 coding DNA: TGTGCTAGTAAGGGGGATTACACTGAAGCTTTCTTT. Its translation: CASKGDYTEAFF.

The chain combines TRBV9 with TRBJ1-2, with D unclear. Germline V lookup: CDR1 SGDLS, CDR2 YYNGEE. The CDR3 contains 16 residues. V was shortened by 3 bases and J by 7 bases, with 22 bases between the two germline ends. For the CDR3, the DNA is TGTGCCAGCAGCGCGGCGGTATCGACTCATCCAGGTGGCTACACCTTC. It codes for CASSAAVSTHPGGYTF.

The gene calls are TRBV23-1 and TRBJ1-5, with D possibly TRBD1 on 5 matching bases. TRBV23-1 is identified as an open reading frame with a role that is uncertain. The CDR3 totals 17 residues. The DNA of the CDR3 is TGCACAAGCTTAGACGGGGACGTTCGAACCTGGAATCAGCCCCAGCATTTT. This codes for CTSLDGDVRTWNQPQHF.

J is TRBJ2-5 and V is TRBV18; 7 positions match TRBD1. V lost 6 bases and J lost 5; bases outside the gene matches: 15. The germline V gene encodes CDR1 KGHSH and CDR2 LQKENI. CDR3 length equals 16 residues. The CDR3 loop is CASSQRTQGVGETQYF. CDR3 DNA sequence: TGTGCCAGCTCTCAACGGACTCAGGGGGTCGGGGAGACCCAGTACTTC.

The CDR3 DNA follows: TGCAGTGCTAGACCGCCCGGGGGCTTTATGGGTTACGACTTACAGTACAATGAGCAGTTCTTC. Protein: CSARPPGGFMGYDLQYNEQFF. The chain has TRBV20-1 and TRBJ2-1, with D perhaps assigned TRBD1 or TRBD2 (6 bases each). Germline V gene lookup returns CDR1 DFQATT and CDR2 SNEGSKA (reference sequence). Trimming stripped 2 bases from V and 4 bases from J, with 33 bases between. The CDR3 runs to 21 residues.

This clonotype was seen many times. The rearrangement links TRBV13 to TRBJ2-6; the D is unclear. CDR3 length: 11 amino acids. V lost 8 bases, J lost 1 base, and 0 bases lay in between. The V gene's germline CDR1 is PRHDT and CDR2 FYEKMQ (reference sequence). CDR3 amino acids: CASSGANVLTF. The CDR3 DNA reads TGTGCCAGCTCTGGGGCCAACGTCCTGACTTTC. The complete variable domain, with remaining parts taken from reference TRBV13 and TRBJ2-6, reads AAGVIQSPRHLIKEKRETATLKCYPIPRHDTVYWYQQGPGQDPQFLISFYEKMQSDKGSIPDRFSAQQFSDYHSELNMSSLELGDSALYFCASSGANVLTFGAGSRLTVL.

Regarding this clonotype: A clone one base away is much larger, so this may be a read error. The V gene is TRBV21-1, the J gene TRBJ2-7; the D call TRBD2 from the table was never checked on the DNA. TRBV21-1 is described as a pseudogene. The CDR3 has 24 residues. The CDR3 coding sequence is TGTACCAGCAGCATCTTACAGGGGGCGTATTTCGGGACGGGACTAGCGGGAGGTGCCTACGAGCAGTACTTC. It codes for CTSSILQGAYFGTGLAGGAYEQYF.

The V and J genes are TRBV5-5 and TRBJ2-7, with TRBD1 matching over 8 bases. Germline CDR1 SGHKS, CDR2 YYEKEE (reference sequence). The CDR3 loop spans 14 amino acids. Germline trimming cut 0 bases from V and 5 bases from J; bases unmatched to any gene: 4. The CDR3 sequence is CASSLGDRSHEQYF. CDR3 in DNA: TGTGCCAGCAGCTTGGGGGACAGGTCCCACGAGCAGTACTTC.

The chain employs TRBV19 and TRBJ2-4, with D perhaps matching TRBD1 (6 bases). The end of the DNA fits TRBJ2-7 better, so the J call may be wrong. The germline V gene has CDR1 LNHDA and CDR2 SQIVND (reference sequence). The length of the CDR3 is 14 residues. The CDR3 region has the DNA TGTGCCAGTAGTATAGGGTCGGGACACTACGAGCAGTACTTC. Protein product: CASSIGSGHYEQYF.

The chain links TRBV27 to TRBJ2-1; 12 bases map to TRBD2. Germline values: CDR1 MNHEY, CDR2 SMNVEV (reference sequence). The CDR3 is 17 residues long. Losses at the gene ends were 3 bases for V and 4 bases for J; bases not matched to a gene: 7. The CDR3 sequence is CASSFRRTSGNYNEQFF. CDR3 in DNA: TGTGCCAGCAGTTTCCGCCGGACTAGCGGGAATTACAATGAGCAGTTCTTC.

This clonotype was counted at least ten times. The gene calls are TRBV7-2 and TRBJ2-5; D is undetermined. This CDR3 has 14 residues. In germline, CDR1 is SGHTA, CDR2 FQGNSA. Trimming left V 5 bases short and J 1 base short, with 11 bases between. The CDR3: CASSQRGAQETQYF. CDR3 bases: TGTGCCAGCAGCCAAAGAGGAGCCCAAGAGACCCAGTACTTC. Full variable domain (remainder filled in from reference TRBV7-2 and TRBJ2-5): GAGVSQSPSNKVTEKGKDVELRCDPISGHTALYWYRQSLGQGLEFLIYFQGNSAPDKSGLPSDRFSAERTGGSVSTLTIQRTQQEDSAVYLCASSQRGAQETQYFGPGTRLLVL.